These T cell receptor beta chains were read from a single sample in a study of cytomegalovirus exposure and HLA in healthy donors. TCRdb's copy holds only in-frame clones and misses some; the assay was immunoSEQ multiplex PCR. Of around 300,000 clones listed, roughly 89% are singletons. The material sequenced was PBMCs. The receptor source for this set is a woman under 30 in good health and CMV-seronegative. Both conserved end residues are part of each CDR3. A D gene is named only where the DNA matches it firmly. Size values are once, few and many counts, or a class for expanded clones, and some rows have none.

>TRBV5-1|TRBD2|TRBJ2-7|-
TGCGCCAGCAGCCTGATAGCGGGGGGGTCCCCCTACGAGCAGTACTTC
CASSLIAGGSPYEQYF
>TRBV6-1|-|TRBJ1-4|-
TGTGCCAGCAGTAACCGACCAGGGGTTGTAGAAAAACTGTTTTTT
CASSNRPGVVEKLFF
>TRBV5-1|-|TRBJ1-5|-
TGCGCCAGCAGCCCGGCGGGAGATCAGCCCCAGCATTTT
CASSPAGDQPQHF
>TRBV19|TRBD2|TRBJ2-7|-
TGTGCCAGTAGTATAGCCCAGACTAGCGGCTCCTACGAGCAGTACTTC
CASSIAQTSGSYEQYF
>TRBV11-2|TRBD1|TRBJ2-7|-
TGTGCCAGCAGCTTCGTCACAGGGGACGCCTACGAGCAGTACTTC
CASSFVTGDAYEQYF
>TRBV6-1|-|TRBJ1-3|-
TGTGCCAGCAGTGAATGGGCGTTAACAGGGCCCAGAAACACCATATATTTT
CASSEWALTGPRNTIYF
>TRBV4-1|-|TRBJ2-3|-
TGCGCCAGCAGCCATGGCCCTGATACGCAGTATTTT
CASSHGPDTQYF
>TRBV4-2|-|TRBJ2-2|-
TGTGCCAGCAGCCCCGAGGTGGGGGGGCCGACCGGGGAGCTGTTTTTT
CASSPEVGGPTGELFF
>TRBV29-1|-|TRBJ2-3|once
TGCAGCGTTGTCCCCGGGATCCTAAGAGATACGCAGTATTTT
CSVVPGILRDTQYF
>TRBV11-2|-|TRBJ2-5|-
TGTGCCAGCAGCTTACCAGGCCTGGGTAGGGGCCAGTACTTC
CASSLPGLGRGQYF
>TRBV14|TRBD2|TRBJ2-2|once
TGTGCCAGCAGCCAAGTTCCCGGGGGGGCCCCCGGGGAGCTGTTTTTT
CASSQVPGGAPGELFF
>TRBV19|-|TRBJ2-1|-
TGTGCCAGTAGTTCTAAAGCCATGTTGGGCGAGCAGTTCTTC
CASSSKAMLGEQFF
>TRBV6-5|-|TRBJ2-7|-
TGTGCCAGCAGTTACTCGAATAGCTACCACGAGCAGTACTTC
CASSYSNSYHEQYF
>TRBV2|-|TRBJ2-2|-
TGTGCCAGCACCGAGCAGACAGGGAACACCGGGGAGCTGTTTTTT
CASTEQTGNTGELFF
>TRBV19|-|TRBJ1-2|-
TGTGCCAGTAGTATGCGGGGGACCAGGTATGGCTACACCTTC
CASSMRGTRYGYTF
>TRBV6-5|-|TRBJ2-3|-
TGTGCCAGCAGTTACTCCGGGACTAGCACAGATACGCAGTATTTT
CASSYSGTSTDTQYF
>TRBV28|TRBD1|TRBJ1-5|once
TGTGCCAGCAGAAAAGGGGACAGGTTCTCGCAGGGCAATCAGCCCCAGCATTTT
CASRKGDRFSQGNQPQHF
>TRBV14|-|TRBJ1-2|-
TGTGCCAGCAGCCAAGCGGGCTCAGGAGGTTGGGGCTACACCTTC
CASSQAGSGGWGYTF
>TRBV5-4|-|TRBJ2-1|-
TGTGCCAGCAGACCCGGGGGAGGCTCCTACAATGAGCAGTTCTTC
CASRPGGGSYNEQFF
>TRBV19|-|TRBJ1-2|once
TGTGCCAGTAGTAGCACTGCTAGAGACTATGGCTACACCTTC
CASSSTARDYGYTF
>TRBV2|TRBD1|TRBJ1-4|few
TGTGCCAGCAGTGAACGCGGACAGGGGAATGAAAAACTGTTTTTT
CASSERGQGNEKLFF
>TRBV6-5|-|TRBJ1-4|-
TGTGCCAGCAGTGAGGTGATGGGTCGACTGTTTTTT
CASSEVMGRLFF
>TRBV19|TRBD1|TRBJ1-6|-
TGTGCCAGTAGTCTCGGGAGACAGGGTAATTCACCCCTCCACTTT
CASSLGRQGNSPLHF
>TRBV29-1|-|TRBJ1-1|-
TGCAGCGGGGTGGGAGGGACGGTACAAACTGAAGCTTTCTTT
CSGVGGTVQTEAFF
>TRBV19|TRBD2|TRBJ2-7|-
TGTGCCAGTAGAGTTAGCGGGGCTTCCTACGAGCAGTACTTC
CASRVSGASYEQYF
>TRBV27|-|TRBJ1-6|-
TGTGCCAGCAGTCCCACAGGGAACTATAATTCACCCCTCCACTTT
CASSPTGNYNSPLHF
>TRBV27|TRBD2|TRBJ2-1|-
TGTGCCAGCAGATTGACTAGCGGTTCCTACAATGAGCAGTTCTTC
CASRLTSGSYNEQFF
>TRBV7-9|TRBD2|TRBJ2-3|-
TGTGCCAGCAGCTTAGCCCTAGCGGGCGACACAGATACGCAGTATTTT
CASSLALAGDTDTQYF
>TRBV27|-|TRBJ2-3|-
TGTGCCAGCAGTTTATCTGCTGGAGGTACGCAGTATTTT
CASSLSAGGTQYF
>TRBV2|TRBD2|TRBJ2-5|-
TGTGCCAGCAGTGGACTAGCGGGGGGCCTAGAGACCCAGTACTTC
CASSGLAGGLETQYF
>TRBV6-5|-|TRBJ1-3|once
TGTGCCAGCAGTTATATGGGAGCAGGAAACACCATATATTTT
CASSYMGAGNTIYF
>TRBV30|TRBD1|TRBJ1-1|-
TGTGCCTGGAGTGGGGACAGGGGCCTGAACACTGAAGCTTTCTTT
CAWSGDRGLNTEAFF
>TRBV7-3|-|TRBJ2-7|-
TGTGCCAGCAGCTTAGGAGGGGCTCCCTACGAGCAGTACTTC
CASSLGGAPYEQYF
>TRBV5-6|-|TRBJ1-2|-
TGTGCCAGCAGCTTGACCAGGGATCAGTATGGCTACACCTTC
CASSLTRDQYGYTF
>TRBV30|-|TRBJ1-1|-
TGTGCCTGGAGTGTACTCTCGACTGAAGCTTTCTTT
CAWSVLSTEAFF
>TRBV10-3|TRBD1|TRBJ1-6|-
TGTGCCATCAGTGCGACAGGGCGAGGGATTAATTCACCCCTCCACTTT
CAISATGRGINSPLHF
>TRBV7-9|TRBD1|TRBJ2-1|-
TGTGCCAGCAGCTTCAGGGGGCTCTACAATGAGCAGTTCTTC
CASSFRGLYNEQFF
>TRBV11-1|TRBD1|TRBJ2-5|-
TGTGCCAGCAGATCACAGGGGGCCCAAGAAGAGACCCAGTACTTC
CASRSQGAQEETQYF
>TRBV19|-|TRBJ1-2|-
TGTGCCAGTTCCCAACAACATAACTATGGCTACACCTTC
CASSQQHNYGYTF
>TRBV6-5|-|TRBJ1-2|-
TGTGCCAGCAGTTCCTTCTCGGCGGCCTTTAACTATGGCTACACCTTC
CASSSFSAAFNYGYTF
>TRBV9|TRBD2|TRBJ2-1|-
TGTGCCAGCAGCGTAACGGGGGGGACCAACAATGAGCAGTTCTTC
CASSVTGGTNNEQFF
>TRBV25-1|-|TRBJ2-7|-
TGTGCCAGCGCCTTGGGGGGGGCCAACGAGCAGTACTTC
CASALGGANEQYF
>TRBV7-6|-|TRBJ1-1|-
TGTGCCAGCAGCCCGACTTACCCGACCACTGAAGCTTTCTTT
CASSPTYPTTEAFF
>TRBV10-1|-|TRBJ2-7|-
TGCGCCAGCAGTTTTACAGGGAATAGCGAGCAGTACTTC
CASSFTGNSEQYF
>TRBV25-1|-|TRBJ2-4|-
TGTGCCAGCAGTGAGGATCGGGGGGCCCAGGGGGCCAAAAACATTCAGTACTTC
CASSEDRGAQGAKNIQYF
>TRBV6-1|TRBD1|TRBJ1-2|-
TGTGCCAGCAGAGAACAGGGGGAGGCTCGTGGCTACACCTTC
CASREQGEARGYTF
>TRBV4-2|-|TRBJ2-3|-
TGTGCCAGCAGCCAAAATCTACAGGGTAAGACAGATACGCAGTATTTT
CASSQNLQGKTDTQYF
>TRBV19|TRBD1|TRBJ2-7|-
TGTGCCAGTAGTATTGGGACAGGGACCTACGAGCAGTACTTC
CASSIGTGTYEQYF
>TRBV29-1|TRBD1|TRBJ2-7|-
TGCAGCGTCAAGGGTCGGGACAGGGGGCCCTACGAGCAGTACTTC
CSVKGRDRGPYEQYF
>TRBV19|-|TRBJ2-1|-
TGTGCCAGTACCCTGTACAATGAGCAGTTCTTC
CASTLYNEQFF
>TRBV5-5|-|TRBJ1-2|-
TGTGCCAGCACCTCAACCGGGTTCTATGGCTACACCTTC
CASTSTGFYGYTF
>TRBV30|TRBD1|TRBJ1-6|-
TGTGCCTGGGGTGGCCCCGCCCTGACAGGGTCGAATTCCCCCCTCCACTTT
CAWGGPALTGSNSPLHF
>TRBV7-2|TRBD1|TRBJ2-7|-
TGTGCCAGCGGTCGACAGGGGTTCTACGAGCAGTACTTC
CASGRQGFYEQYF
>TRBV4-1|-|TRBJ2-1|-
TGCGCCAGCAGCCAAGCTGGAAGGGGCTCCTACAATGAGCAGTTCTTC
CASSQAGRGSYNEQFF
>TRBV11-3|-|TRBJ1-6|-
-
CASSFGSGAPLHF
>TRBV5-4|-|TRBJ1-2|-
TGTGCCAGCAGCTTGTGGGATACTAGAGGCTACACCTTC
CASSLWDTRGYTF